This TCR beta chain was found in a study of Graves' ophthalmopathy and Graves' hyperthyroidism. The table lists this clonotype with many counts. Uncontrolled infections, pregnancy, lactation or other autoimmune diseases led to patient exclusion. Diagnoses were established from clinical symptoms, serum thyroxine, TRAb, thyroid ultrasound and orbital computed tomography. Germline values: CDR1 MNHNS, CDR2 SASEGT. The CDR3 runs 13 residues. Unmatched junction bases numbered 7, after V lost 7 bases and J lost 5 bases. The authors amplified TCR beta CDR3 regions from RNA transcripts. HTBI primers served in a first-round RT-PCR, which a second-round multiplex PCR followed. Each CDR3 protein gets one entry after TCRdb re-called the multiplex PCR reads with MiXCR. The profile shows 350,000 to 400,000 distinct CDR3 sequences, roughly 18% of them singletons.

V usage is TRBV6-1 and J usage is TRBJ2-7; the match to TRBD2 covers 8 bases. This receptor was obtained from a woman under 30 with Graves' ophthalmopathy. The sequenced sample consisted of peripheral blood. CDR3 region: CASNGAGDNEQYF. In DNA form, the CDR3 reads TGTGCCAGCAATGGAGCGGGAGACAACGAGCAGTACTTC.